Presented here are 30 T cell receptor beta chains from one specimen sequenced in a study of blood T cell repertoires in COVID-19. Clones were read by immunoSEQ multiplex PCR, and TCRdb kept only the in-frame ones, dropping some. The sample yields roughly 380,000 clones, approximately 91% seen once. Sequenced: PBMCs or T cells enriched from blood (not recorded which). The source of these receptors is a woman between 25 and 40 years old who had been exposed to COVID-19.

This sequence joins TRBV27 and TRBJ1-1; no clear D gene. V lost 3 bases, J lost 1 base, and 9 bases lay in between. The CDR3 is made up of 14 amino acids. Looked up from germline, CDR1 is MNHEY and CDR2 is SMNVEV (reference sequence). CDR3 nucleotides: TGTGCCAGCAGTTTTTTGGGAGCGAACACTGAAGCTTTCTTT. Protein product: CASSFLGANTEAFF.

The CDR3 is CASSLGRQGGKKNTEAFF. In nucleotides, the CDR3 is TGTGCCAGCAGCTTAGGGCGACAGGGAGGTAAAAAGAACACTGAAGCTTTCTTT. The gene calls are TRBV11-3 and TRBJ1-1; 7 bases match TRBD1. Germline-derived CDR1 and CDR2 are SGHNT and YENEEA. The junction had 12 bases not matched to a gene; V was cut back by 1 base and J by 1 base. This CDR3 contains 18 residues. Supplemented by reference TRBV11-3 and TRBJ1-1, the full variable domain reads EAGVVQSPRYKIIEKKQPVAFWCNPISGHNTLYWYLQNLGQGPELLIRYENEEAVDDSQLPKDRFSAERLKGVDSTLKIQPAELGDSAVYLCASSLGRQGGKKNTEAFFGQGTRLTVV.

The V gene is TRBV6-5, the J gene TRBJ1-2, with 7 bases that match TRBD1. This CDR3 has 11 amino acids. Germline V gene data show CDR1 as MNHEY and CDR2 as SVGAGI. Here the CDR3 reads CATDRVSGYTF. In nucleotides, the CDR3 is TGTGCTACCGACAGGGTGAGCGGCTACACCTTC.

V and J are TRBV3-1 (or the pseudogene TRBV3-2) and TRBJ2-5; 10 nucleotides match TRBD2. V dropped 6 bases and J dropped 2; count of bases not matched to a gene: 18. The germline CDR1 and CDR2 sequences are LGHDT and YNNKEL (reference sequence). This CDR3 is 19 amino acids long. CDR3 amino acids: CASRWGTSGTGSWQETQYF. The CDR3 DNA sequence: TGTGCCAGCAGGTGGGGTACTAGCGGGACGGGAAGTTGGCAAGAGACCCAGTACTTC.

This clone was seen more than once but under ten times. The gene calls are TRBV2 and TRBJ1-5; D is undetermined. Germline loops: CDR1 SNHLY, CDR2 FYNNEI. Trimming removed 2 bases at V and 3 bases at J, with 23 bases between. This CDR3 spans 19 amino acids. The CDR3 here is CASSELPWAGRYANQPQHF. Written as DNA, the CDR3 is TGTGCCAGCAGTGAACTACCTTGGGCCGGCAGATATGCCAATCAGCCCCAGCATTTT.

This clone was found a few times. This chain joins TRBV27 and TRBJ1-2; 7 nucleotides match TRBD1. Germline CDR1 reads MNHEY; CDR2 reads SMNVEV (reference sequence). CDR3 length: 16 amino acids. Germline trimming cut 2 bases from V and 2 bases from J; bases unmatched to any gene: 8. Written as DNA, the CDR3 is TGTGCCAGCAGTTTACAGGGGGGACAGTACAACTATGGCTACACCTTC. This translates into CASSLQGGQYNYGYTF.

This clone was observed a single time. The chain employs TRBV20-1 and TRBJ2-7; 9 bases match TRBD2. The CDR3 contains 14 residues. Germline-derived CDR1 and CDR2 are DFQATT and SNEGSKA (reference sequence). The V and J ends lost 3 bases and 9 bases, in that order; junction bases with no gene match: 12. The CDR3 DNA reads as TGCAGTGCTAGTAGGCTAGCGGGGCCAGAGGGGCAGTACTTC. This encodes CSASRLAGPEGQYF.

The genes are TRBV7-3 and TRBJ2-1, with TRBD2 matching 10 bases. J lost 3 bases, V lost 6 bases, and 8 bases had no gene match. The CDR3 sequence is 16 residues long. Germline CDR1 is SGHTA and CDR2 is FQGTGA. In DNA form, the CDR3 reads TGTGCCAGCAGGCCCCAAGGACTAGCGGTCTACAATGAGCAGTTCTTC. This translates into CASRPQGLAVYNEQFF.

The V gene is TRBV5-1, the J gene TRBJ1-1, with TRBD1 as a possible D gene (6 bases). Per germline, CDR1 SGHRS and CDR2 YFSETQ. Trimming cost V 4 bases and J 0 bases, with 10 bases left between them. The CDR3 contains 14 residues. CDR3 amino acids: CASSPWDMNTEAFF. The CDR3, as DNA: TGCGCCAGCAGCCCCTGGGACATGAACACTGAAGCTTTCTTT.

The chain is built from TRBV25-1 and TRBJ1-4; a possible D gene is TRBD1 (6 bases). Trimming left V 4 bases short and J 4 bases short, with 13 bases between. The germline V gene has CDR1 MGHDK and CDR2 SYGVNS. CDR3 length: 15 amino acids. The CDR3 region has the DNA TGTGCCAGCAGTGCCTGGGGGCTTGGTAATGAAAAACTGTTTTTT. Its protein is CASSAWGLGNEKLFF.

A single count supports this clone. V and J are TRBV18 and TRBJ2-2; D possibly corresponds to TRBD1 (5 bases). This CDR3 region has 13 residues. V was clipped by 5 bases and J by 6 bases, with 10 bases between them. CDR1 is KGHSH and CDR2 is LQKENI in the germline V gene. The CDR3 nucleotides are TGTGCCAGCTCAACAGGATTCGCCGGGGAGCTGTTTTTT. It translates to CASSTGFAGELFF.

The chain employs TRBV11-3 and TRBJ2-1; 8 bases are shared with TRBD2. This CDR3 is built from 14 residues. Germline loops: CDR1 SGHNT, CDR2 YENEEA. Losses at the gene ends were 5 bases for V and 7 bases for J; bases not matched to a gene: 7. The CDR3 DNA is TGTGCCAGCAGCCAAATAGCGGGGTATAATGAGCAGTTCTTC. Translated, it gives CASSQIAGYNEQFF.

This clone was seen a single time. The chain couples TRBV5-1 to TRBJ2-7; the D gene is possibly TRBD2 (6 bases). This CDR3 is 14 amino acids long. Per the germline V gene, CDR1 is SGHRS and CDR2 is YFSETQ. Trimming took off 4 bases at V and 0 bases at J, with 11 bases between the two ends. The CDR3 loop reads CASSPGDFSYEQYF. The CDR3 DNA reads as TGCGCCAGCAGCCCGGGGGACTTCTCCTACGAGCAGTACTTC.

The V gene is TRBV27, the J gene TRBJ2-3, with a weak D call TRBD2 (5 bases). Trimming took 8 bases from V and 2 from J, leaving 17 bases between them. The CDR3 totals 15 residues. Germline V gene lookup returns CDR1 MNHEY and CDR2 SMNVEV (reference sequence). The CDR3 DNA is TGTGCCAGCGCGAAGCGGTTGCGGTCCACAGATACGCAGTATTTT. It specifies CASAKRLRSTDTQYF.

The chain is built from TRBV27 and TRBJ2-1; D is perhaps TRBD2 (6 bases). The V gene's germline CDR1 is MNHEY and CDR2 SMNVEV (reference sequence). This CDR3 has 16 residues. The DNA for the CDR3 is TGTGCTTTTAGTGTCGGGACTCCTTACAAATACAATGAGCAGTTCTTC. Protein product: CAFSVGTPYKYNEQFF.

This chain links TRBV9 with TRBJ1-3; D remains ambiguous. The CDR3 has 19 residues. Per the germline V gene, CDR1 is SGDLS and CDR2 is YYNGEE. V lost 0 bases and J 2 bases, leaving 21 bases between the germline ends. The DNA of the CDR3 is TGTGCCAGCAGCGTAGCTCCAGCCGCGGGAAGGGTTGCTGGAAACACCATATATTTT. It translates to CASSVAPAAGRVAGNTIYF.

There are a few counts of this clone. The rearrangement uses TRBV5-1 and TRBJ1-1; perhaps TRBD1 as D (5 bases). V lost 1 base, J lost 0 bases, and 13 bases lay in between. The length of the CDR3 is 16 residues. Germline CDR1 is SGHRS and CDR2 is YFSETQ. CDR3 protein: CASSLLGGTVNTEAFF. The CDR3 region has the DNA TGCGCCAGCAGCTTGCTGGGGGGAACAGTGAACACTGAAGCTTTCTTT.

This chain uses TRBV5-1 with TRBJ2-1, with 9 nucleotides matching TRBD2. Germline V gene data show CDR1 as SGHRS and CDR2 as YFSETQ. Germline trimming cut 0 bases from V and 5 bases from J; bases unmatched to any gene: 3. CDR3 length: 15 amino acids. CDR3 amino acids: CASSLGVAGDNEQFF. The CDR3 nucleotides read TGCGCCAGCAGCTTGGGGGTAGCGGGAGACAATGAGCAGTTCTTC.

The gene calls are TRBV28 and TRBJ2-1; perhaps TRBD2 as D (5 bases). This CDR3 is built from 17 residues. Germline CDR1 reads MDHEN; CDR2 reads SYDVKM. The V end was cut by 2 bases, the J end by 0 bases, with 14 bases between. The CDR3 sequence: CASSLVLADVSYNEQFF. The CDR3 DNA reads as TGTGCCAGCAGTTTAGTGCTAGCCGACGTCTCCTACAATGAGCAGTTCTTC.

The genes are TRBV27 and TRBJ2-5; D perhaps matches TRBD2 (5 bases). The CDR3 sequence is 14 residues long. The germline V gene has CDR1 MNHEY and CDR2 SMNVEV (reference sequence). V was clipped by 1 base and J by 2 bases, with 8 bases between them. The CDR3 sequence is CASSLYPGQETQYF. CDR3 sequence (DNA): TGTGCCAGCAGTTTATATCCGGGGCAAGAGACCCAGTACTTC.

The chain combines TRBV30 with TRBJ1-5, with D possibly TRBD1 on 6 matching bases. The CDR3 runs 12 residues. The ends were cut back, 3 bases at V and 7 bases at J, with 10 bases in the middle. Germline V gene data show CDR1 as GTSNPN and CDR2 as SVGIG (reference sequence). The CDR3 bases are TGTGCCTGGAGACAGGGTAGCCAGCCCCAGCATTTT. This gives the protein CAWRQGSQPQHF. The full variable domain, its missing parts supplied by reference TRBV30 and TRBJ1-5, is SQTIHQWPATLVQPVGSPLSLECTVEGTSNPNLYWYRQAAGRGLQLLFYSVGIGQISSEVPQNLSASRPQDRQFILSSKKLLLSDSGFYLCAWRQGSQPQHFGDGTRLSIL.

This chain uses TRBV25-1 with TRBJ2-7; possible D gene TRBD2, 7 bases. Trimming cost V 3 bases and J 0 bases, with 12 bases left between them. This CDR3 spans 15 amino acids. From germline, CDR1 is MGHDK and CDR2 SYGVNS. The CDR3 DNA reads as TGTGCCAGCAGTGACCTAGGGGGGGTCTCCTACGAGCAGTACTTC. Translating it yields CASSDLGGVSYEQYF.

CDR3 sequence: CASSRLTGGSNTEAFF. The DNA for the CDR3 is TGTGCCAGCAGCAGACTCACAGGGGGATCGAACACTGAAGCTTTCTTT. The chain combines TRBV28 with TRBJ1-1; 8 bases fit TRBD1. The CDR3 has 16 amino acids. The V and J ends lost 6 bases and 1 base, in that order; junction bases with no gene match: 10. Germline CDR1 reads MDHEN; CDR2 reads SYDVKM.

The chain couples TRBV27 to TRBJ2-2, with 7 bases matching TRBD2. J lost 6 bases, V lost 6 bases, and 10 bases had no gene match. The CDR3 runs to 15 residues. Germline CDR1 is MNHEY and CDR2 is SMNVEV (reference sequence). CDR3 in DNA: TGTGCCAGCAGCTCCGGGGGGAGTTGGGCCGGGGAGCTGTTTTTT. It codes for CASSSGGSWAGELFF.

This clone has only one observation. V gene TRBV7-3 combines with J gene TRBJ2-2; 8 bases align to TRBD1. Unmatched junction bases numbered 8, after V lost 5 bases and J lost 6 bases. Germline V gives CDR1 SGHTA, CDR2 FQGTGA. The CDR3 has 15 amino acids. CDR3 amino acids: CASSLSGQGPGELFF. The CDR3 DNA is TGTGCCAGCAGCCTAAGCGGACAGGGCCCCGGGGAGCTGTTTTTT.

The J gene is TRBJ2-1, the V gene TRBV24-1, with 15 bases identical to TRBD2. Germline CDR1 is KGHDR and CDR2 is SFDVKD. Germline trimming cut 3 bases from V and 7 bases from J; bases unmatched to any gene: 15. CDR3 length: 20 amino acids. In DNA form, the CDR3 reads TGTGCCACCAGTGATGCCCCGGGACTAGCGGGAGGCCCAATTAGGAATGAGCAGTTCTTC. Translation gives CATSDAPGLAGGPIRNEQFF.

With respect to this clone: The sample holds other DNA sequences that translate to the same CDR3. The rearrangement joins TRBV12-3 or TRBV12-4 to TRBJ1-5; no firm D call. The V and J ends lost 3 bases and 4 bases respectively, with 7 bases between them. The CDR3 covers 13 residues. Here the CDR3 DNA reads TGTGCCAGCAGTTTCGCAGGAAATCAGCCCCAGCATTTT. As protein: CASSFAGNQPQHF.

V gene TRBV6-6 combines with J gene TRBJ2-7; no reliable D call. Germline V lookup: CDR1 MNHNY, CDR2 SVGAGI (reference sequence). The V gene lost 4 bases and the J gene lost 3 bases, with 7 bases spanning the gap. The CDR3 totals 12 residues. CDR3 residues: CASSLQSYEQYF. The CDR3 coding sequence is TGTGCCAGCAGTTTACAAAGCTACGAGCAGTACTTC.

This chain uses TRBV6-5 with TRBJ2-3, with 11 nucleotides matching TRBD2. V shed 2 bases, J shed 12 bases, and the junction held 10 bases outside the gene matches. The CDR3 loop spans 15 amino acids. The germline V gene encodes CDR1 MNHEY and CDR2 SVGAGI. CDR3 in DNA: TGTGCCAGCAGTTACGTGGGGGTAGCGGGAGGGCCACAGTATTTT. This translates into CASSYVGVAGGPQYF.

The chain carries TRBV5-1 and TRBJ2-1; TRBD2 is a possible D gene (5 bases). The germline V gene has CDR1 SGHRS and CDR2 YFSETQ. V lost 1 base and J lost 0, with 11 bases in between. This CDR3 has 16 residues. The CDR3 protein is CASSLNSGSSYNEQFF. CDR3 DNA: TGCGCCAGCAGCTTGAACAGCGGAAGCTCCTACAATGAGCAGTTCTTC. The whole variable domain, remainder taken from reference TRBV5-1 and TRBJ2-1, is KAGVTQTPRYLIKTRGQQVTLSCSPISGHRSVSWYQQTPGQGLQFLFEYFSETQRNKGNFPGRFSGRQFSNSRSEMNVSTLELGDSALYLCASSLNSGSSYNEQFFGPGTRLTVL.